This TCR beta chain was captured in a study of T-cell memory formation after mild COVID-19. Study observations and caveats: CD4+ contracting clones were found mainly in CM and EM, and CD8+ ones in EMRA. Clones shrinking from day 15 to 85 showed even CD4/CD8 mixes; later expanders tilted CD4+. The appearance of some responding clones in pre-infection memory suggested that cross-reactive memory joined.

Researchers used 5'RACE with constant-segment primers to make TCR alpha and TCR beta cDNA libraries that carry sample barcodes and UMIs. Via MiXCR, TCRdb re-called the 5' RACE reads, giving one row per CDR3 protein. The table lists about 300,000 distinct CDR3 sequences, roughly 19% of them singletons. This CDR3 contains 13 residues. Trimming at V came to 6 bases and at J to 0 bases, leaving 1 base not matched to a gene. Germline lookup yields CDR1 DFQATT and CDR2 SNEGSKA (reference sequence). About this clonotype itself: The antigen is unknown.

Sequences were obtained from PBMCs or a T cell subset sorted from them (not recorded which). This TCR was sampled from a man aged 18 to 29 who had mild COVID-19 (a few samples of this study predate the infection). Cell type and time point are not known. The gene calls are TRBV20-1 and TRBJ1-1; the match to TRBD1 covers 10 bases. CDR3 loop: CSADRGMNTEAFF. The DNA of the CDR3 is TGCAGTGCGGACAGGGGGATGAACACTGAAGCTTTCTTT.